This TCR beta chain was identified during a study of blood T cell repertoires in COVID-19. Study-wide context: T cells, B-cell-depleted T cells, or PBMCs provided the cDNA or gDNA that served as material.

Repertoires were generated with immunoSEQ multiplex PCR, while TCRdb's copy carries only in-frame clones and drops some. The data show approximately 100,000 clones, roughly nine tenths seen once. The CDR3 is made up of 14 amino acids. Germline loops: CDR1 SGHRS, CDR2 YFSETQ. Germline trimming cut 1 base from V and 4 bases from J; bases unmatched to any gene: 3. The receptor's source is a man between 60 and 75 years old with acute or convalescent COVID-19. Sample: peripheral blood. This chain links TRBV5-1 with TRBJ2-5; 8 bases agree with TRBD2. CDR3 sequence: CASSLNSGRETQYF. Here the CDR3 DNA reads TGCGCCAGCAGCTTGAACAGCGGGAGAGAGACCCAGTACTTC. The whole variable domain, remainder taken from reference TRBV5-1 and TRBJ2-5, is KAGVTQTPRYLIKTRGQQVTLSCSPISGHRSVSWYQQTPGQGLQFLFEYFSETQRNKGNFPGRFSGRQFSNSRSEMNVSTLELGDSALYLCASSLNSGRETQYFGPGTRLLVL.